This T cell receptor beta chain derives from a study of T cell responses to AZD1222 COVID-19 vaccine. V gave up 4 bases and J gave up 10 bases, with 14 bases separating them. Germline lookup yields CDR1 SGHVS and CDR2 FQNEAQ. This CDR3 is built from 14 residues. Findings and limits, study-wide: Only 5 or 6 individuals given AZD1222 were seropositive at baseline.

The protocol was immunoSEQ multiplex PCR, while the TCRdb copy is restricted to in-frame clones and leaves out a portion. The profile shows about 110,000 clones, approximately 85% of them singletons. By sample fraction, this clone is medium-sized. Its antigen remains unknown. Sequenced material: peripheral blood, taken on day 0 of AZD1222 vaccination. The TCR originated in an adult in good health. The gene calls are TRBV7-8 and TRBJ1-6; D call uncertain. Here the CDR3 DNA reads TGTGCCAGCAGCTCGGGGTATACGGCCTCACCCCTCCACTTT. Protein sequence: CASSSGYTASPLHF. Filled out from reference TRBV7-8 and TRBJ1-6, the complete variable domain reads GAGVSQSPRYKVAKRGQDVALRCDPISGHVSLFWYQQALGQGPEFLTYFQNEAQLDKSGLPSDRFFAERPEGSVSTLKIQRTQQEDSAVYLCASSSGYTASPLHFGNGTRLTVT.